This entry concerns a single T cell receptor beta chain. The sample is drawn from a study of cytomegalovirus exposure and HLA in healthy donors. The overall study: About 82 million unique TCRs from HLA-typed donors were held in an early release of data.

CDR1 and CDR2 (germline): SGHRS, YFSETQ. V lost 2 bases, J lost 7 bases, and 12 bases lay in between. The CDR3 is 13 amino acids. Use of 60 Vbeta and 13 Jbeta primers characterized the PCR. Profiled with immunoSEQ multiplex PCR; TCRdb holds only in-frame clones, not every one. The profile shows more than 85,000 clones, 70% to 85% of them singletons. The TCR was taken from a man younger than 40 in good health and CMV-seropositive. What was sequenced was PBMCs. The V and J genes are TRBV5-1 and TRBJ2-5; D gene unclear. CDR3 sequence: CASSFNPLRTQYF. In DNA, the CDR3 is TGCGCCAGCAGCTTCAACCCCCTACGGACCCAGTACTTC.